Each of the 18 T cell receptor beta chains below was sequenced from the same sample in a study of circulating and synovial CD4+ cells in juvenile arthritis. Generated by immunoSEQ multiplex PCR, the TCRdb table keeps only in-frame clones and is missing some. The profile shows just over 35,000 clones, around 95% of them singletons. The material sequenced was CD4+ T cells from blood. All receptors derive from a human donor with juvenile idiopathic arthritis.

This chain joins TRBV2 and TRBJ1-5; the D is unclear. Looked up from germline, CDR1 is SNHLY and CDR2 is FYNNEI. The CDR3 runs to 16 residues. The V and J ends lost 6 bases and 1 base respectively, with 16 bases between them. The CDR3 DNA reads as TGTGCCAGCAGACTCGCCTTCCTCGGGAGCAATCAGCCCCAGCATTTT. Amino acid sequence: CASRLAFLGSNQPQHF.

The chain has TRBV30 and TRBJ1-1, with D tentatively TRBD1 (5 bases). With 3 bases removed from V and 7 bases from J, the gap between germline ends came to 15 bases. The CDR3 loop spans 13 amino acids. Germline CDR1 reads GTSNPN; CDR2 reads SVGIG (reference sequence). CDR3 residues: CAWSDPGRDEAFF. The CDR3 coding sequence is TGTGCCTGGAGCGACCCCGGCAGGGATGAAGCTTTCTTT.

The chain recombines TRBV11-2 with TRBJ2-7; TRBD1 aligns across 9 bases. CDR1 and CDR2 (germline): SGHAT, FQNNGV. CDR3 length: 16 amino acids. The V gene end was trimmed by 5 bases and the J gene end by 1 base; junction bases not matched to a gene: 9. CDR3 nucleotides: TGTGCCAGCAGCGTGGGACAGGGAAAGGGGTCCTACGAGCAGTACTTC. It specifies CASSVGQGKGSYEQYF.

The chain employs TRBV5-1 and TRBJ2-3; 11 bases align to TRBD2. The CDR3 consists of 15 residues. Germline V gene lookup returns CDR1 SGHRS and CDR2 YFSETQ. The V segment lost 4 bases and the J segment 7 bases; nucleotides outside the gene matches: 8. The CDR3 DNA is TGCGCCAGCAGCAACCCCACTAGCGGGGGTAATACGCAGTATTTT. Amino acids: CASSNPTSGGNTQYF.

CDR3 residues: CASSIVPSGGAYRSPDTQYF. The CDR3 bases are TGTGCCAGTAGTATAGTTCCTAGCGGGGGGGCCTATAGATCCCCAGATACGCAGTATTTT. The genes are TRBV19 and TRBJ2-3; 12 bases agree with TRBD2. V lost 1 base, J lost 4 bases, and 15 bases stayed unmatched. This CDR3 is built from 20 residues. CDR1 is LNHDA and CDR2 is SQIVND in the germline V gene (reference sequence).

This chain links TRBV30 with TRBJ1-1; TRBD1 aligns across 8 bases. After removal of 3 bases from V and 0 bases from J, the junction contained 3 bases not matched to a gene. CDR1 is GTSNPN and CDR2 is SVGIG in the germline V gene (reference sequence). CDR3 length: 14 amino acids. This CDR3 reads CAWRAGQVNTEAFF. DNA of the CDR3: TGTGCCTGGAGGGCGGGACAGGTGAACACTGAAGCTTTCTTT. Variable domain in full (rest from reference TRBV30 and TRBJ1-1): SQTIHQWPATLVQPVGSPLSLECTVEGTSNPNLYWYRQAAGRGLQLLFYSVGIGQISSEVPQNLSASRPQDRQFILSSKKLLLSDSGFYLCAWRAGQVNTEAFFGQGTRLTVV.

This rearrangement joins TRBV7-9 to TRBJ1-2; TRBD1 matches at 12 bases. The CDR3 is made up of 17 amino acids. CDR1 is SEHNR, CDR2 FQNEAQ, per germline (reference sequence). The trim removed 5 bases at V and 7 bases at J, leaving 14 bases unmatched. CDR3 in amino acids: CASSPTTPGQGAAGYTF. The CDR3 bases are TGTGCCAGCAGCCCCACTACCCCGGGACAGGGGGCGGCTGGCTACACCTTC.

This rearrangement joins TRBV19 to TRBJ2-3; TRBD2 aligns across 10 bases. The CDR3 runs to 15 residues. Germline CDR1 and CDR2: LNHDA and SQIVND (reference sequence). V lost 4 bases, J lost 0 bases, and 1 base stayed unmatched. The CDR3 bases are TGTGCCAGTAGTAGGACTAGCGGAAGCACAGATACGCAGTATTTT. Translation: CASSRTSGSTDTQYF.

V is TRBV15 and J is TRBJ1-1; TRBD1 matches at 8 bases. This CDR3 region has 17 residues. The trim removed 0 bases at V and 11 bases at J, leaving 17 bases unmatched. Germline-derived CDR1 and CDR2 are LNHNV and YYDKDF (reference sequence). The CDR3 region is CATSREGLLGQGGEAFF. CDR3 nucleotide sequence: TGTGCCACCAGCAGAGAAGGTTTGCTAGGACAGGGCGGGGAGGCTTTCTTT.

The chain uses TRBV6-5 and TRBJ1-4, with 7 bases fitting TRBD1. CDR1 and CDR2 from the germline V gene are MNHEY and SVGAGI. The CDR3 is made up of 15 amino acids. V shed 6 bases and J 4 bases; nucleotides not matched to a gene: 8. CDR3 region: CASRPQQGINEKLFF. The DNA of the CDR3 is TGTGCCAGCAGACCTCAACAGGGGATTAATGAAAAACTGTTTTTT.

This clone was observed a single time. The chain carries TRBV6-5 and TRBJ1-3; D uncertain. This CDR3 has 15 amino acids. V was clipped by 0 bases and J by 2 bases, with 8 bases between them. CDR1 and CDR2 from the germline V gene are MNHEY and SVGAGI. The CDR3 DNA is TGTGCCAGCAGTTACTCAGGCGGGGCTGGAAACACCATATATTTT. This gives the protein CASSYSGGAGNTIYF.

This chain uses TRBV7-6 with TRBJ2-7, with 10 bases fitting TRBD1. The germline V gene has CDR1 SGHVS and CDR2 FNYEAQ. The trim removed 4 bases at V and 0 bases at J, leaving 3 bases unmatched. The CDR3 is 15 amino acids. In DNA, the CDR3 is TGTGCCAGCAGCTCAGGACAGGGGGTCTCCTACGAGCAGTACTTC. It is translated as CASSSGQGVSYEQYF.

The chain links TRBV7-9 to TRBJ2-2, with TRBD1 matching over 7 bases. CDR1 and CDR2 (germline): SEHNR, FQNEAQ (reference sequence). Trimming cost V 3 bases and J 6 bases; bases outside gene matches: 4. The CDR3 consists of 14 residues. This chain's CDR3 is CASSLVQGAGELFF. CDR3 coding DNA: TGTGCCAGCAGCTTGGTCCAGGGGGCCGGGGAGCTGTTTTTT.

J is TRBJ2-2 and V is TRBV19; TRBD2 matches at 11 bases. This CDR3 region has 18 residues. Losses at the gene ends were 7 bases for V and 2 bases for J; bases not matched to a gene: 12. CDR1 LNHDA and CDR2 SQIVND come from the germline V gene (reference sequence). In DNA form, the CDR3 reads TGTGCCAGTACCCGTAGGCTAGCGGGGGGCACAAACACCGGGGAGCTGTTTTTT. It translates to CASTRRLAGGTNTGELFF.

This rearrangement joins TRBV5-4 to TRBJ1-1; TRBD1 agrees at 9 bases. CDR3 length: 15 amino acids. Per the germline V gene, CDR1 is SGHNT and CDR2 is YYREEE (reference sequence). Trimming took 1 base from V and 6 from J; bases not matched to a gene: 7. The CDR3, as DNA: TGTGCCAGCAGCTTGTGGGGGCGGACAGGGGCTGAAGCTTTCTTT. It specifies CASSLWGRTGAEAFF.

This clone was picked up one time. The V call is TRBV23-1, the J call TRBJ2-5; 8 bases fit TRBD1. TRBV23-1 is marked as an open reading frame, function uncertain. With 4 bases clipped from V and 2 bases from J, the junction kept 9 bases outside the gene matches. The CDR3 sequence is 16 residues long. CDR3 in DNA: TGCGCCAGCAGTCCCCACAACCGGGACAGGCAAGAGACCCAGTACTTC. Its translation is CASSPHNRDRQETQYF.

Regarding this clone: At one boundary the junction diverges from the germline segment, which might be a read error. J is TRBJ2-2 and V is TRBV2; tentatively, D is TRBD1 or TRBD2 (5 bases each). The CDR3 is 15 amino acids. Germline values: CDR1 SNHLY, CDR2 FYNNEI. The CDR3 reads CASSEEGSWAGELFF. The CDR3 coding sequence is TGTGCCAGCAGCGAAGAGGGGTCGTGGGCCGGGGAGCTGTTTTTT. Complete variable domain (other parts from reference TRBV2 and TRBJ2-2): EPEVTQTPSHQVTQMGQEVILRCVPISNHLYFYWYRQILGQKVEFLVSFYNNEISEKSEIFDDQFSVERPDGSNFTLKIRSTKLEDSAMYFCASSEEGSWAGELFFGEGSRLTVL.

CDR3 region: CASSPDLAGAYNEQFF. The CDR3, as DNA: TGTGCCAGCAGCCCAGATCTAGCGGGGGCCTACAATGAGCAGTTCTTC. The V gene is TRBV5-6, the J gene TRBJ2-1; 10 bases are a match to TRBD2. J was trimmed by 2 bases and V by 4 bases; bases with no gene match: 6. Germline loops: CDR1 SGHDT, CDR2 YYEEEE. The CDR3 runs to 16 residues.